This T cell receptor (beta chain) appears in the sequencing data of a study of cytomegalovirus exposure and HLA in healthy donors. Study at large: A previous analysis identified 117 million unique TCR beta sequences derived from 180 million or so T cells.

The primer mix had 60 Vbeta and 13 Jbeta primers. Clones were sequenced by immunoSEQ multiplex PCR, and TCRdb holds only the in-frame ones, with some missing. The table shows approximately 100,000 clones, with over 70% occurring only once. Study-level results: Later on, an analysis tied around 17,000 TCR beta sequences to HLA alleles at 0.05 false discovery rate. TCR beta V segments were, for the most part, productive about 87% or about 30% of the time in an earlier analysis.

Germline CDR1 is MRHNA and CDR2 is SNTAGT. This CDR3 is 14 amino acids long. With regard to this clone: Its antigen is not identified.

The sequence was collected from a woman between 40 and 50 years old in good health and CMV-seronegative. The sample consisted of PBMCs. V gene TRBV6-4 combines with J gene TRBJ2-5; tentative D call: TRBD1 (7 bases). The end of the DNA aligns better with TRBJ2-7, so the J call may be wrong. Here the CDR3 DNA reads TGTGCCAGCACCACGCGGGACAGCTCCTACGAGCAGTACTTC. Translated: CASTTRDSSYEQYF.